This T cell receptor beta chain derives from a study of blood T cell repertoires in COVID-19. About the study: There were acute and convalescent COVID-19 samples, and they came from the United States, Italy and Spain.

Using immunoSEQ multiplex PCR, the repertoire was profiled, and TCRdb retains in-frame clones only, with some absent. The sample includes some 390,000 clones, approximately 89% seen only once; the top ten take around 1.5%. One Seattle source followed patients from active infection through their disease course. This clonotype was obtained from a woman in her 40s with COVID-19, enrolled during active disease. Specimen: peripheral blood.

The CDR3 reads CASSPERRWEGETQYF. The CDR3 coding sequence is TGTGCCAGCAGCCCCGAAAGACGATGGGAGGGAGAGACCCAGTACTTC. The gene calls are TRBV7-8 and TRBJ2-5; the match to TRBD2 covers 7 bases. The CDR3 runs 16 residues. Looked up from germline, CDR1 is SGHVS and CDR2 is FQNEAQ. With 5 bases clipped from V and 4 bases from J, the junction kept 13 bases outside the gene matches.